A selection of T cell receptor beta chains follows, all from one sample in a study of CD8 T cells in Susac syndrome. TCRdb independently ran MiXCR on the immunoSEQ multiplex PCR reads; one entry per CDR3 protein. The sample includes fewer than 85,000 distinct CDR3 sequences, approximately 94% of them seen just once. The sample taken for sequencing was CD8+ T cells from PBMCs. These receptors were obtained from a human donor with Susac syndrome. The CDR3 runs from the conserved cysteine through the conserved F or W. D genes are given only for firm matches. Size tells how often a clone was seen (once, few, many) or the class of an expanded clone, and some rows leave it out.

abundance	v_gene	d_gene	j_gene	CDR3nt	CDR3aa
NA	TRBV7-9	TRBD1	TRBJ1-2	TGTGCCAGCAGCTTGGCCGGGACAGGGGACGGCTACACCTTC	CASSLAGTGDGYTF
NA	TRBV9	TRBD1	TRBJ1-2	TGTGCCAGCAGCGGTTCTGGGGACAGGGAGGAATATGGCTACACCTTC	CASSGSGDREEYGYTF
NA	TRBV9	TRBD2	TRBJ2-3	TGTGCCAGCAGCCCCTCTGGGGGGGACGCAGATACGCAGTATTTT	CASSPSGGDADTQYF
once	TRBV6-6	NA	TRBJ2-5	TGTGCCACTCTCGAGGGAAAGACCCAGTACTTC	CATLEGKTQYF
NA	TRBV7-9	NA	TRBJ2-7	TGTGCCAGCAGCTTAGACGAGCAGTACTTC	CASSLDEQYF
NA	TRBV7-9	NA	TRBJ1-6	TGTGCCAGCAGCTTAAGCAGGGTGTCCAATTCACCCCTCCACTTT	CASSLSRVSNSPLHF
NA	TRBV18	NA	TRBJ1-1	TGTGCCAGCTCACCAAAAACAGGACAAATCACTGAAGCTTTCTTT	CASSPKTGQITEAFF
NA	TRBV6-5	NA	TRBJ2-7	TGTGCCAGCAGTCCCGGGCCTTCCTACGAGCAGTACTTC	CASSPGPSYEQYF
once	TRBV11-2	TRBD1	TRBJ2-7	TGTGCCAGCAGCAAAGGACAGGGGCGCTCCTACGAGCAGTACTTC	CASSKGQGRSYEQYF
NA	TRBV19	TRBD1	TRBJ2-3	TGTGCCAGCGGGACAGGGGGAGCAGATACGCAGTATTTT	CASGTGGADTQYF
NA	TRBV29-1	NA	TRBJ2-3	TGCAGCGTTGTGGGGGGTCGTACAGATACGCAGTATTTT	CSVVGGRTDTQYF
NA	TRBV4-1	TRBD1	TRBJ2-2	TGCGCCAGCAGCCTGTGGACAGGGAACACCGGGGAGCTGTTTTTT	CASSLWTGNTGELFF
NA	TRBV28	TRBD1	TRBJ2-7	TGTGCCAGCAGTTATATTGGGACAGGGGGAACCTACGAGCAGTACTTC	CASSYIGTGGTYEQYF
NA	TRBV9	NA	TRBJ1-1	TGTGCCAGCAGCCCCGGTTCCATGAACACTGAAGCTTTCTTT	CASSPGSMNTEAFF
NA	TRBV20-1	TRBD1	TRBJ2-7	TGCAGTGCTCCACCCCTGCAGGGGGCCGGAGACGAGCAGTACTTC	CSAPPLQGAGDEQYF
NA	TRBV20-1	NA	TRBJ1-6	TGCAGTGCTAGAGGGCGAGGGCCTTCCTATAATTCACCCCTCCACTTT	CSARGRGPSYNSPLHF
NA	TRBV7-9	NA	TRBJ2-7	TGTGCCAGCAGCTTAACACGTGGCTACCCCTACGAGCAGTACTTC	CASSLTRGYPYEQYF
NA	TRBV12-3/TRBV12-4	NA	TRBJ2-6	TGTGCCAGCAGTTTGGGCTTCCCTGGGGCCAACGTCCTGACTTTC	CASSLGFPGANVLTF
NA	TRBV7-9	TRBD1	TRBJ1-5	TGTGCCAGCAGCTTCGGGACAGGGGGGCCGGGGGCCCAGCATTTT	CASSFGTGGPGAQHF
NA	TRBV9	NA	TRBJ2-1	TGTGCCAGCAGCGTAGAGAATAGTCTGATTTATGAGCAGTTCTTC	CASSVENSLIYEQFF
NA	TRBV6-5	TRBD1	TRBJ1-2	TGTGCCAGCCGGACAGGTTATGGCTACACCTTC	CASRTGYGYTF
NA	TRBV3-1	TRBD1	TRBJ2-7	TGTGCCAGCAGTCCGGGACAGGGACCGTACGAGCAGTACTTC	CASSPGQGPYEQYF
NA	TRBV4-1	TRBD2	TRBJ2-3	TGCGCCAGCAGCCAGCGGGGCGGGGGGGGCACAGATACGCAGTATTTT	CASSQRGGGGTDTQYF
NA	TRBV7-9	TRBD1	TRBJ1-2	TGTGCCAGCAGCTTTCTCCCAGGGACAGGGAACTATGGCTACACCTTC	CASSFLPGTGNYGYTF
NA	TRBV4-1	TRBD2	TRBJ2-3	TGCGCCAGCAGCCAAGAAGGCGGGGGAACCACAGATACGCAGTATTTT	CASSQEGGGTTDTQYF
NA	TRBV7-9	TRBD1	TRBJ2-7	TGTGCCAGCAGCAATTTTCGGACAGGGGCGCACGAGCAGTACTTC	CASSNFRTGAHEQYF
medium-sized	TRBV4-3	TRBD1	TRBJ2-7	TGCGCCAGCAGCCCCGGACAGGGGGCTTACGAGCAGTACTTC	CASSPGQGAYEQYF